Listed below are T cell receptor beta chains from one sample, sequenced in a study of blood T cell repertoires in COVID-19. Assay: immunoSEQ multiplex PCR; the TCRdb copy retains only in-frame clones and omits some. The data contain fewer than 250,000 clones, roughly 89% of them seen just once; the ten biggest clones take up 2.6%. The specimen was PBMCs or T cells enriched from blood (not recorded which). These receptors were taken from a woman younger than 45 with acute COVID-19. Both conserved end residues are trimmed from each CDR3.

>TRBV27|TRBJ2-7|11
ASSFGTAYEQY
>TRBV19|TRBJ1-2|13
ASRDRGFENYGYT
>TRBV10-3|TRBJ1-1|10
AISVMNTEAF
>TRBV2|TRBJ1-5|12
ASRSDRNLQPQH
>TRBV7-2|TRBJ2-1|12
ASSLGGTDNEQF
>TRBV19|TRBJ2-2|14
ASIKRGGPDTGELF
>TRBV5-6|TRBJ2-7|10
ASSSVGDEQY
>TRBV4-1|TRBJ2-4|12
ASSLTGAKNIQY
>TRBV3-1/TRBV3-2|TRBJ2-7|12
ASSPPGLPYEQY
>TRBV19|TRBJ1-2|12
ASSIGQGVGGYT
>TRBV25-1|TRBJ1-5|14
ASNSGPTSSNQPQH
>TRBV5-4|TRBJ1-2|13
ASSRARGEGEGYT
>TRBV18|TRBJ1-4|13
ASSLQTSASEKLF
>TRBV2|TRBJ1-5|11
ASSETENQPQH
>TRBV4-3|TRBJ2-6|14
ASSQEGSSGANVLT
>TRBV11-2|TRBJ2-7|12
ASSLPGQVYEQY
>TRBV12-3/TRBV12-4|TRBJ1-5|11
ASSPQALQPQH
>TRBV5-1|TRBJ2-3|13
ASSFTGMSTDTQY
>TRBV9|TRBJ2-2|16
ASSVPLGRPGSDGELF
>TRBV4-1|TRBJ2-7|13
ASSQGGQGRNEQY
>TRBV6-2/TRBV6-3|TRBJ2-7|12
ASSRASGRREQY
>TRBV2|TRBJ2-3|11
ATSGTTRGTQY
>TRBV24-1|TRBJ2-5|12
ATSPVAYQETQY
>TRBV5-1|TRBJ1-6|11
ASSPDTNSPLH
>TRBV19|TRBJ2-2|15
ASSIDLEGPNTGELF
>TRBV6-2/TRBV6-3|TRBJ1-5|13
ASSYDIYSNQPQH
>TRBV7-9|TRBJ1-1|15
ASSLEEVGTTDTEAF
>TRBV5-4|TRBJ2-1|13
ASSLGRGGNNEQF
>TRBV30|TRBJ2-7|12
ACGPGGQSYEQY
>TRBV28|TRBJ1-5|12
ASRQDSSNQPQH
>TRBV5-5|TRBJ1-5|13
ASSFNTYSNQPQH
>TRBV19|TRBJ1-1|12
ASSMQPAGGEAF
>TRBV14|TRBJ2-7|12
ASSQGQGGYEQY
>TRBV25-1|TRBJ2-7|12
ASSEGTGAYEQY
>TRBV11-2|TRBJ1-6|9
ASSPRGFPN
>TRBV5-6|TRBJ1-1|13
ASKRQGLMNTEAF
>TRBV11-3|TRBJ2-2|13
ASSRPRGGTGELF
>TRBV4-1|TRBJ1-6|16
ASSQGQGKGAKNSPLH
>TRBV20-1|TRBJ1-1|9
SASQTGDAF
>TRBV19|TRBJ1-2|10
ASSIAGYGYT
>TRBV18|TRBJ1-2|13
ASSTKATGGHGYT
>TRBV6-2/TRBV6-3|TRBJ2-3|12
ASSYRGTTDTQY
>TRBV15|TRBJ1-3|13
ATSRARVSGNTIY
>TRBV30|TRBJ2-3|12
ACQLAGGPDTQY
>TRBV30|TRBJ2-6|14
AWGRAGGSGANVLT
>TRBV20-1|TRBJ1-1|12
SASPRGWNTEAF